The 30 T cell receptor beta chains in this list originate from one sample, sequenced in a study of blood T cell repertoires in COVID-19. Libraries were prepared by immunoSEQ multiplex PCR; TCRdb keeps only in-frame clonotypes and omits some of them. The table shows 250,000 to 300,000 clones, with around 83% occurring only once. Sequencing used peripheral blood. Receptors were obtained from a man younger than 35 with active or convalescent COVID-19.

This clone has just one count. The rearrangement uses TRBV6-5 and TRBJ1-2; D is perhaps TRBD1 (6 bases). CDR1 and CDR2 (germline): MNHEY, SVGAGI. CDR3 length equals 13 residues. V gave up 6 bases and J gave up 7 bases, with 15 bases separating them. The CDR3: CASRRGGLGGYTF. The CDR3 DNA is TGTGCCAGCAGAAGGGGGGGCTTGGGTGGCTACACCTTC.

J is TRBJ2-7 and V is TRBV6-5; D is possibly TRBD2 (5 bases). Deletions cut 10 bases from V and 6 bases from J, with 19 bases between. The germline V gene has CDR1 MNHEY and CDR2 SVGAGI. This CDR3 has 13 amino acids. The CDR3 here is CATTTILGSEQYF. CDR3 DNA: TGTGCCACCACCACGATACTTGGGAGCGAGCAGTACTTC.

The table lists this clone with a few counts. The chain recombines TRBV2 with TRBJ1-2; 11 nucleotides match TRBD1. Germline CDR1 and CDR2: SNHLY and FYNNEI. The V segment lost 11 bases and the J segment 8 bases; nucleotides outside the gene matches: 10. This CDR3 is built from 13 residues. The CDR3 protein is CAWTGGTSWGYTF. Here the CDR3 DNA reads TGTGCCTGGACAGGGGGCACTTCCTGGGGCTACACCTTC.

This clone has a handful of counts. This sequence joins TRBV28 and TRBJ1-5, with a weak D call TRBD1 (5 bases). Germline-derived CDR1 and CDR2 are MDHEN and SYDVKM. CDR3 size: 12 residues. With 6 bases removed from V and 9 bases from J, the gap between germline ends came to 12 bases. CDR3 amino acids: CASRTTQGPQHF. DNA of the CDR3: TGTGCCAGCAGGACGACGCAGGGGCCCCAGCATTTT.

This rearrangement joins TRBV24-1 to TRBJ1-5; the D is unclear. The germline gives CDR1 KGHDR, CDR2 SFDVKD. The CDR3 contains 12 residues. Between the trimmed V and J ends, which lost 6 bases and 5 bases, there was a span of 7 bases. CDR3 DNA: TGTGCCACCAGTTTTAGTGATCAGCCCCAGCATTTT. Protein product: CATSFSDQPQHF.

This sequence joins TRBV19 and TRBJ2-5; D not certain. V shed 3 bases and J shed 4 bases, with 9 bases lying between them. The CDR3 is 13 amino acids. Germline V gene data show CDR1 as LNHDA and CDR2 as SQIVND (reference sequence). This CDR3 reads CASSISYRETQYF. DNA of the CDR3: TGTGCCAGTAGTATTTCCTACCGAGAGACCCAGTACTTC.

The J gene is TRBJ1-1, the V gene TRBV2; 10 bases are a match to TRBD1. With V trimmed by 2 bases and J by 5 bases, 14 bases remained unmatched. This CDR3 region has 18 residues. CDR1 and CDR2 (germline): SNHLY, FYNNEI. The DNA for the CDR3 is TGTGCCAGCAGTGAATCCCCTCTCCCGACAGGGGGCTGGACTGAAGCTTTCTTT. Protein sequence: CASSESPLPTGGWTEAFF.

CDR3 residues: CASSLTGMEIGNGYTF. The CDR3 nucleotides are TGTGCCAGCAGCTTAACGGGGATGGAAATTGGGAATGGCTACACCTTC. V usage is TRBV7-2 and J usage is TRBJ1-2; D remains ambiguous. CDR1 and CDR2 from the germline V gene are SGHTA and FQGNSA. V shed 2 bases and J shed 6 bases, with 19 bases lying between them. CDR3 length equals 16 residues.

Concerning this clone itself: A much larger clone differs by one base, so this may be a read error. The chain combines TRBV12-3 or TRBV12-4 with TRBJ2-7, with TRBD1 as a possible D gene (5 bases). This CDR3 is built from 13 residues. V gave up 5 bases and J gave up 0 bases, with 8 bases separating them. CDR3 loop: CASSRTFSYEQYF. The DNA of the CDR3 is TGTGCCAGCAGTAGGACATTCTCCTACGAGCAGTACTTC.

The chain carries TRBV7-2 and TRBJ2-3, with a tentative D call TRBD1 (5 bases). V was trimmed by 1 base and J by 8 bases, leaving 7 bases between them. The germline V gene encodes CDR1 SGHTA and CDR2 FQGNSA. CDR3 length: 12 amino acids. In nucleotides, the CDR3 is TGTGCCAGCAGCTTAGTAAGGGGTACGCAGTATTTT. This gives the protein CASSLVRGTQYF.

The V gene is TRBV6-5, the J gene TRBJ2-7, with 8 bases aligning to TRBD2. This CDR3 comprises 13 residues. The germline CDR1 and CDR2 sequences are MNHEY and SVGAGI. The ends lost 7 bases at V and 4 bases at J; junction bases unmatched: 6. CDR3 sequence: CASTPGGRYEQYF. DNA of the CDR3: TGTGCCAGCACTCCCGGCGGGAGGTACGAGCAGTACTTC.

Written as DNA, the CDR3 is TGTGCCAGCAGGGAAAGGACAGGGAAAGCGCAGTATTTT. Protein: CASRERTGKAQYF. V usage is TRBV21-1 and J usage is TRBJ2-3; the D segment call TRBD1 is taken from the table without a DNA check. TRBV21-1 is termed a pseudogene. The length of the CDR3 is 13 residues.

V is TRBV19 and J is TRBJ1-4, with a tentative D call TRBD1 (5 bases). This CDR3 comprises 16 residues. Germline lookup yields CDR1 LNHDA and CDR2 SQIVND (reference sequence). V lost 2 bases and J 7 bases, leaving 17 bases between the germline ends. CDR3 region: CASSINPGLSFEKLFF. The CDR3, as DNA: TGTGCCAGTAGTATAAACCCGGGACTATCCTTTGAAAAACTGTTTTTT.

The CDR3 spells CASSLYGTSVTQYF. The CDR3 nucleotides are TGTGCCAGCAGTTTATACGGGACTAGCGTCACCCAGTACTTC. J is TRBJ2-5 and V is TRBV27, with TRBD2 identical over 10 bases. Germline V gene sequence: CDR1 MNHEY, CDR2 SMNVEV (reference sequence). J gave up 8 bases and V 1 base, and 4 bases lay outside the gene matches. This CDR3 has 14 residues.

The table lists this clone with a few counts. Relative to the germline gene, one junction end is altered; a read error may explain this. This chain connects TRBV7-7 to TRBJ2-5; D possibly corresponds to TRBD2 (6 bases). Germline assignment: CDR1 SSHAT and CDR2 FNYEAQ (reference sequence). The CDR3 covers 16 residues. The CDR3 protein is CASSFGNGPSGGTQYF. The DNA for the CDR3 is TGTGCTAGCAGCTTCGGAAACGGACCCTCCGGGGGGACCCAGTACTTC.

The chain combines TRBV19 with TRBJ1-6; perhaps TRBD1 as D (5 bases). The V and J ends lost 5 bases and 7 bases respectively, with 15 bases between them. CDR1 and CDR2 (germline): LNHDA, SQIVND (reference sequence). This CDR3 has 15 amino acids. The CDR3 nucleotides read TGTGCCAGTAGTGGGACGGGGGGATTGAATTCACCCCTCCACTTT. Translated, it gives CASSGTGGLNSPLHF.

CDR3 nucleotides: TGTGCCAGCAGACCATACGGGGAGGGCCGGGAGACCCAGTACTTC. Translating it yields CASRPYGEGRETQYF. The rearrangement links TRBV6-5 to TRBJ2-5, with TRBD2 matching over 7 bases. CDR3 length: 15 residues. Germline lookup yields CDR1 MNHEY and CDR2 SVGAGI. With V trimmed by 6 bases and J by 5 bases, 12 bases remained unmatched.

The CDR3 sequence is CASILGGDYGYTF. In DNA, the CDR3 is TGTGCCAGCATCCTTGGGGGGGACTATGGCTACACCTTC. The chain is built from TRBV2 and TRBJ1-2; D perhaps matches TRBD1 (5 bases). V lost 7 bases and J 3 bases, leaving 12 bases between the germline ends. The CDR3 loop spans 13 amino acids. Germline V gene data show CDR1 as SNHLY and CDR2 as FYNNEI.

V and J are TRBV6-4 and TRBJ2-2; the D gene is possibly TRBD1 (6 bases). V was clipped by 8 bases and J by 1 base, with 8 bases between them. Germline-derived CDR1 and CDR2 are MRHNA and SNTAGT. CDR3 length: 13 residues. The DNA for the CDR3 is TGTGCCAGCTCAGGGGAGAACACCGGGGAGCTGTTTTTT. It translates to CASSGENTGELFF.

The V call is TRBV24-1, the J call TRBJ2-5; 13 nucleotides align to TRBD2. CDR1 and CDR2 (germline): KGHDR, SFDVKD. The CDR3 covers 17 residues. V shed 1 base, J shed 4 bases, and the junction held 5 bases outside the gene matches. CDR3: CATSDFALAGGTETQYF. CDR3 in DNA: TGTGCCACCAGTGATTTCGCACTAGCGGGAGGGACAGAGACCCAGTACTTC.

The V and J genes are TRBV27 and TRBJ2-1; D may be TRBD2 (6 bases). CDR1 is MNHEY and CDR2 is SMNVEV in the germline V gene (reference sequence). Trimming took off 8 bases at V and 5 bases at J, with 13 bases between the two ends. CDR3 size: 13 residues. CDR3 in amino acids: CASGGTGHNEQFF. CDR3 bases: TGTGCCAGCGGGGGGACCGGGCACAATGAGCAGTTCTTC.

The chain is built from TRBV2 and TRBJ2-2; 12 bases are a match to TRBD2. From germline, CDR1 is SNHLY and CDR2 FYNNEI. J lost 4 bases, V lost 7 bases, and 10 bases had no gene match. CDR3 length equals 17 residues. The CDR3 DNA sequence: TGTGCCAGCACGAAGTCTAGCGGGGGGGCGGGCACCGGGGAGCTGTTTTTT. Its translation is CASTKSSGGAGTGELFF.

This chain joins TRBV7-3 and TRBJ1-1; unclear D gene. V was cut by 0 bases and J by 5 bases, with 7 bases left in between. The CDR3 covers 13 residues. Germline V lookup: CDR1 SGHTA, CDR2 FQGTGA. The CDR3 reads CASSLTRGTEAFF. The CDR3 DNA follows: TGTGCCAGCAGCTTAACCCGGGGTACTGAAGCTTTCTTT. The whole variable domain, remainder taken from reference TRBV7-3 and TRBJ1-1, is GAGVSQTPSNKVTEKGKYVELRCDPISGHTALYWYRQSLGQGPEFLIYFQGTGAADDSGLPNDRFFAVRPEGSVSTLKIQRTERGDSAVYLCASSLTRGTEAFFGQGTRLTVV.

The V and J genes are TRBV28 and TRBJ1-6; D unresolved. This CDR3 has 14 amino acids. Germline V gene sequence: CDR1 MDHEN, CDR2 SYDVKM. The V end was cut by 3 bases, the J end by 0 bases, with 3 bases between. The chain's CDR3 is CASSFRSYNSPLHF. The DNA of the CDR3 is TGTGCCAGCAGTTTCCGCTCCTATAATTCACCCCTCCACTTT.

The gene calls are TRBV28 and TRBJ2-5; the D gene is possibly TRBD1 (6 bases). Germline V lookup: CDR1 MDHEN, CDR2 SYDVKM. CDR3 size: 17 residues. V was clipped by 5 bases and J by 1 base, with 20 bases between them. The CDR3 sequence: CASSTQQGAYLQETQYF. The CDR3 DNA sequence: TGTGCCAGCAGTACCCAACAGGGTGCCTACCTCCAAGAGACCCAGTACTTC.

The CDR3 DNA follows: TGTGCCAGCACAGAACAGGGACAAATAATCAATGAGCAGTTCTTC. This gives the protein CASTEQGQIINEQFF. V and J are TRBV6-5 and TRBJ2-1; D may be TRBD1 (6 bases). This CDR3 has 15 residues. Trimming removed 7 bases at V and 6 bases at J, with 19 bases between. Germline V gives CDR1 MNHEY, CDR2 SVGAGI.

The chain carries TRBV18 and TRBJ1-2; maybe TRBD1 (6 bases). The germline V and J ends were trimmed by 5 bases and 4 bases, with 11 bases remaining between them. The CDR3 loop spans 13 amino acids. Germline loops: CDR1 KGHSH, CDR2 LQKENI. The CDR3 loop is CASSSGQPYGYTF. DNA for the CDR3: TGTGCCAGCTCATCCGGACAGCCCTATGGCTACACCTTC.

In its sample, this clone was seen many times. The chain uses TRBV24-1 and TRBJ2-3; tentative D call: TRBD2 (5 bases). V lost 9 bases and J 4 bases, leaving 13 bases between the germline ends. Germline V lookup: CDR1 KGHDR, CDR2 SFDVKD. The CDR3 contains 13 residues. CDR3 loop: CATEGASADTQYF. The CDR3 DNA is TGTGCCACCGAGGGAGCCAGCGCAGATACGCAGTATTTT.

V and J are TRBV6-1 and TRBJ2-4, with TRBD2 matching over 9 bases. The V segment lost 2 bases and the J segment 8 bases; nucleotides outside the gene matches: 16. Germline CDR1 is MNHNS and CDR2 is SASEGT. The length of the CDR3 is 18 residues. The CDR3 sequence: CASSELSSGEERPDIQYF. CDR3 in DNA: TGTGCCAGCAGTGAACTGTCTAGCGGGGAGGAGCGTCCGGACATTCAGTACTTC.

The V gene is TRBV5-1, the J gene TRBJ2-5; D unresolved. The ends were cut back, 5 bases at V and 1 base at J, with 12 bases in the middle. Germline V gives CDR1 SGHRS, CDR2 YFSETQ. The length of the CDR3 is 14 residues. CDR3 loop: CASSQEVGQETQYF. In DNA form, the CDR3 reads TGCGCCAGCAGTCAGGAAGTGGGCCAAGAGACCCAGTACTTC.